This paragraph covers one T cell receptor beta chain sequence. Its matching antigen is unknown. The data belong to a study of long-term antiretroviral therapy in people with HIV. Study-level results: Dating from about 2004 to 2018, the blood was possibly obtained under older ART regimens. Clones that expanded before ART (that is, prior to treatment) dominated the repertoire at all time points.

The V segment lost 2 bases and the J segment 3 bases; nucleotides outside the gene matches: 6. The CDR3 loop spans 16 amino acids. Germline assignment: CDR1 KGHSH and CDR2 LQKENI. It was version v3.0 of the immunoSEQ assay that was run at survey level. The repertoire was sequenced with immunoSEQ multiplex PCR; TCRdb's copy has only in-frame clones and lacks some. The sample lists 30,000 to 40,000 clones; roughly three quarters were seen once. The starting material was unsorted PBMCs, obtained 1.9 years after starting antiretroviral therapy. This clonotype was obtained from a man aged 18 to 35 with HIV. The V and J genes are TRBV18 and TRBJ2-3, with TRBD2 matching 9 bases. The CDR3 spells CASSPDVAGVTDTQYF. The CDR3 DNA reads TGTGCCAGCTCACCAGACGTAGCGGGGGTGACAGATACGCAGTATTTT. Full variable domain (outside the CDR3, taken from reference TRBV18 and TRBJ2-3): NAGVMQNPRHLVRRRGQEARLRCSPMKGHSHVYWYRQLPEEGLKFMVYLQKENIIDESGMPKERFSAEFPKEGPSILRIQQVVRGDSAAYFCASSPDVAGVTDTQYFGPGTRLTVL.